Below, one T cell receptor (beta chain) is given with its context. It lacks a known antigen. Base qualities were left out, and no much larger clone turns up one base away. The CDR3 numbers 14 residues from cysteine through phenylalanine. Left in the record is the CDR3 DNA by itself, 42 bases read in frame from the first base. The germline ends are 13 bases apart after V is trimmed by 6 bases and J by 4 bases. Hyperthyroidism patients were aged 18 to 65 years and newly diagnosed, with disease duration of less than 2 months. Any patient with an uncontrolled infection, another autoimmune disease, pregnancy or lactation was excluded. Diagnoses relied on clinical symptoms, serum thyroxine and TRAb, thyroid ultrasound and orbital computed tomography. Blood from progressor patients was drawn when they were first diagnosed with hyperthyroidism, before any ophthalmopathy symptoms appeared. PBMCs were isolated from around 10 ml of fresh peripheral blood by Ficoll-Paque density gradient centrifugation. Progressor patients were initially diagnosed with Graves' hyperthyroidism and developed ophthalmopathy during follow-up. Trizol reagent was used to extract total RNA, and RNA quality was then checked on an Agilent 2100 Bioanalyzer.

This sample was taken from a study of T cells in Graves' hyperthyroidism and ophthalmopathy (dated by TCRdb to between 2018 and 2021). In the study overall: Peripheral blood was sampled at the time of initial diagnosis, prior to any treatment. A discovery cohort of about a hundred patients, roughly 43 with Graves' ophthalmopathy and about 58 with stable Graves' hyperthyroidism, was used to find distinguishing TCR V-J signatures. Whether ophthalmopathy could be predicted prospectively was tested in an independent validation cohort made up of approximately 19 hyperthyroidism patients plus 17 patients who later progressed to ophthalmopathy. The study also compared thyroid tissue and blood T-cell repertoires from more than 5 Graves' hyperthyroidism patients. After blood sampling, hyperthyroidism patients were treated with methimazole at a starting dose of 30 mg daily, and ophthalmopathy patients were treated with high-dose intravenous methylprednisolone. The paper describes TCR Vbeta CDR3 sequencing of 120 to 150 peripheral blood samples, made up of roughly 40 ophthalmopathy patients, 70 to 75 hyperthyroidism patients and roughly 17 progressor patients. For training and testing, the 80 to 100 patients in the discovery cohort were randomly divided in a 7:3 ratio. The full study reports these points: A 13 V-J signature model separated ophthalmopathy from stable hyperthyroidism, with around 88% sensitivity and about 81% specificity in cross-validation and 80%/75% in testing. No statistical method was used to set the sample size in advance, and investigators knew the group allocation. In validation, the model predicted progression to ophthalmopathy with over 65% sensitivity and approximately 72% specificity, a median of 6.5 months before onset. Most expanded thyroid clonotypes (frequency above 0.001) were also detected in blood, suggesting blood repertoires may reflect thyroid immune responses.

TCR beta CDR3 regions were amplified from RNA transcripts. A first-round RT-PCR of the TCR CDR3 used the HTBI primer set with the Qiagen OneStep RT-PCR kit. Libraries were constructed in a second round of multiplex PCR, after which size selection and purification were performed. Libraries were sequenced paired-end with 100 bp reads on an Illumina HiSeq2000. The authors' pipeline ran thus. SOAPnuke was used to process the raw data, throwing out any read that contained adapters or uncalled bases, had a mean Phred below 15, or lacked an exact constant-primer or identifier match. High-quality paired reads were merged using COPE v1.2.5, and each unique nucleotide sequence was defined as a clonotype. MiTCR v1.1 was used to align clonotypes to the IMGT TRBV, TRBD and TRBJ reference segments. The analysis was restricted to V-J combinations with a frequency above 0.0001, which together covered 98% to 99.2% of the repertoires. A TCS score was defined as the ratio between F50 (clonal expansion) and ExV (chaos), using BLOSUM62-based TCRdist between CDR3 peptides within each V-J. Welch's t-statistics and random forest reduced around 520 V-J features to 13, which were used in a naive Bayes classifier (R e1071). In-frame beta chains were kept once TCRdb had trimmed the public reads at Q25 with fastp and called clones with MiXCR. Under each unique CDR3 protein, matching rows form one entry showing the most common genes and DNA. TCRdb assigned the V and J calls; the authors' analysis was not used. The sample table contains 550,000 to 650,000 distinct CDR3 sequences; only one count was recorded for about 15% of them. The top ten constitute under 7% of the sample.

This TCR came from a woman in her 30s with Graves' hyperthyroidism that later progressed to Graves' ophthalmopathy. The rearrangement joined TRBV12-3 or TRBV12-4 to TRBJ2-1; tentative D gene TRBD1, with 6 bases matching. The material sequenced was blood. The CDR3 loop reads CASRAGTPYNEQFF. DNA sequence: TGTGCCAGCAGGGCCGGGACACCATACAATGAGCAGTTCTTC.